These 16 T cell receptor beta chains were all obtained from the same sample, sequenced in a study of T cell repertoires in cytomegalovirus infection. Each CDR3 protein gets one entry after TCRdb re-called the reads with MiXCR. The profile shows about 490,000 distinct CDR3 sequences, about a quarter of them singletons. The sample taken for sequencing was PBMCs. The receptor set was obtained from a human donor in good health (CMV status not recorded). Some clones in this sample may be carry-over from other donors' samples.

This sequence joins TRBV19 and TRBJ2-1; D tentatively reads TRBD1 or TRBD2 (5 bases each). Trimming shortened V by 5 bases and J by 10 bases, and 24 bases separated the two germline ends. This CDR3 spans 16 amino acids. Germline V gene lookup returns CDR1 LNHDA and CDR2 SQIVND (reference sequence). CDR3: CASSPNPGTQLGEQFF. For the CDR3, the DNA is TGTGCCAGTAGTCCTAACCCCGGGACCCAGCTAGGGGAGCAGTTCTTC.

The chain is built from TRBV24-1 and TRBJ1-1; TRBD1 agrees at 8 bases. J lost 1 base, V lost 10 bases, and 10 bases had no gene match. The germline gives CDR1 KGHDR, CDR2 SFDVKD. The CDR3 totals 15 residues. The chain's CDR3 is CATRKTGGGNTEAFF. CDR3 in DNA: TGTGCCACAAGAAAAACAGGGGGTGGGAACACTGAAGCTTTCTTT.

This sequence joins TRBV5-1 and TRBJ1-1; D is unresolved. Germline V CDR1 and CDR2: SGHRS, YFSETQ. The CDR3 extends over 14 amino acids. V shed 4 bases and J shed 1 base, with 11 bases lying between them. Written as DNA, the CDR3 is TGCGCCAGCAGCCGAGACCCCGAGAACACTGAAGCTTTCTTT. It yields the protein CASSRDPENTEAFF.

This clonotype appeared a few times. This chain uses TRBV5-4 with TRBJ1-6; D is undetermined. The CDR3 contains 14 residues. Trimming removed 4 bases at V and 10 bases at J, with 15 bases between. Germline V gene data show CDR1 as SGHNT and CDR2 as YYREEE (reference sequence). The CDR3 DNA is TGTGCCAGCAGCCCTAGGAGTGAGAACTCACCCCTCCACTTT. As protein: CASSPRSENSPLHF.

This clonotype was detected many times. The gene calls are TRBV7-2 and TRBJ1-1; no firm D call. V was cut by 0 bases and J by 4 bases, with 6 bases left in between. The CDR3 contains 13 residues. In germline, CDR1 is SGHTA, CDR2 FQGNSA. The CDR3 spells CASSLAESTEAFF. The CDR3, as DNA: TGTGCCAGCAGCTTAGCGGAGAGCACTGAAGCTTTCTTT.

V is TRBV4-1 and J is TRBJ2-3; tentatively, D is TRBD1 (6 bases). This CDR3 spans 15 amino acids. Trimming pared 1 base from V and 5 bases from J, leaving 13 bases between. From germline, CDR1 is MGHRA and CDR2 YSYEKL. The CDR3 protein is CASSQGSRGEDTQYF. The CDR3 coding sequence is TGCGCCAGCAGCCAAGGTAGCAGGGGAGAAGATACGCAGTATTTT.

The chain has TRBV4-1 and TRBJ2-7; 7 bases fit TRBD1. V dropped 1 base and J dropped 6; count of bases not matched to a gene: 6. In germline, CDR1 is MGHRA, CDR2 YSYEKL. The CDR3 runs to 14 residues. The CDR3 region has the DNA TGCGCCAGCAGCCAAGGACAGGGCTCCACCGAGCAGTACTTC. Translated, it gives CASSQGQGSTEQYF.

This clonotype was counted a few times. CDR3 in DNA: TGCAGCGTTGAAGAACTGAAGGAAGACTACACCTTC. Amino acid sequence: CSVEELKEDYTF. The rearrangement joins TRBV29-1 to TRBJ1-2; D is undetermined. CDR1 SQVTM and CDR2 ANQGSEA come from the germline V gene. The V and J ends lost 0 bases and 10 bases respectively, with 12 bases between them. The CDR3 contains 12 residues.

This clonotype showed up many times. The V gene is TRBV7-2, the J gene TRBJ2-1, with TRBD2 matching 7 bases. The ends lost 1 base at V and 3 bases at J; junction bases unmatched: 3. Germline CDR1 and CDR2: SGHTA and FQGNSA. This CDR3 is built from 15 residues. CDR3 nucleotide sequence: TGTGCCAGCAGCTTAGGGGAGGGGCTCTACAATGAGCAGTTCTTC. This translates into CASSLGEGLYNEQFF.

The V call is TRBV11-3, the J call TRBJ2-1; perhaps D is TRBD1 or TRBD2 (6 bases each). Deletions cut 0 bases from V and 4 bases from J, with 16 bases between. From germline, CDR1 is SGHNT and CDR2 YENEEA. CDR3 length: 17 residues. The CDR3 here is CASSLDRGAGFYNEQFF. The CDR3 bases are TGTGCCAGCAGCTTAGATAGGGGGGCTGGTTTTTACAATGAGCAGTTCTTC.

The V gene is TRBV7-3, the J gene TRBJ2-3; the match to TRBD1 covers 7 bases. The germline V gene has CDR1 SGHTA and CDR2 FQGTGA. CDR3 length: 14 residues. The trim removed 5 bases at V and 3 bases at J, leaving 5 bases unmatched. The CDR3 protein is CASSQGTVTDTQYF. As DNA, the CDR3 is TGTGCCAGCAGCCAAGGGACAGTGACAGATACGCAGTATTTT.

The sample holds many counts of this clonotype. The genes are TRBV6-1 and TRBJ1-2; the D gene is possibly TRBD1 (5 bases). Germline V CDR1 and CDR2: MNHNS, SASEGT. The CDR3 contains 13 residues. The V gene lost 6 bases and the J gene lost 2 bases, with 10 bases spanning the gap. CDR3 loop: CASRRDGNYGYTF. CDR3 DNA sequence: TGTGCCAGCAGGAGGGACGGAAACTATGGCTACACCTTC.

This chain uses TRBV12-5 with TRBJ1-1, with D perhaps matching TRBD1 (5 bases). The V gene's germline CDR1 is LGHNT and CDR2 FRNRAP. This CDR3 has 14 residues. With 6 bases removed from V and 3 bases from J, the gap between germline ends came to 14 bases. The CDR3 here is CASGNGTMYTEAFF. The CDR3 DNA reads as TGTGCTAGTGGCAACGGGACGATGTACACTGAAGCTTTCTTT.

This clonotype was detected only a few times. CDR3 DNA: TGTGCCAGCAGTTACACCAGCGTGGGGGTTTGGACCACTGAAGCTTTCTTT. Encoded protein: CASSYTSVGVWTTEAFF. The rearrangement joins TRBV6-2 or TRBV6-3 to TRBJ1-1, with D possibly TRBD1 on 5 matching bases. The germline V gene encodes CDR1 MNHEY and CDR2 SVGEGT. Trimming cost V 2 bases and J 4 bases, with 20 bases left between them. The CDR3 is 17 residues long.

The CDR3 is CASSQYLPDTQYF. The CDR3 nucleotides read TGCGCCAGCAGCCAATACCTCCCAGATACGCAGTATTTT. The V gene is TRBV5-1, the J gene TRBJ2-3; D ambiguous. The CDR3 is 13 amino acids. Germline CDR1 reads SGHRS; CDR2 reads YFSETQ. The V end was cut by 4 bases, the J end by 4 bases, with 10 bases between.

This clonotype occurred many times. The chain's CDR3 is CASSQDFPGTATTNEKLFF. In DNA form, the CDR3 reads TGCGCCAGCAGCCAAGATTTTCCCGGGACCGCGACAACTAATGAAAAACTGTTTTTT. The chain is built from TRBV4-1 and TRBJ1-4; TRBD1 might be the D (5 bases). The CDR3 is 19 amino acids. Germline assignment: CDR1 MGHRA and CDR2 YSYEKL. Trimming took 0 bases from V and 0 from J, leaving 17 bases between them.